The source of this T cell receptor beta chain is a study of blood T cell repertoires in COVID-19. As for the study in general: Whether acute or convalescent, the COVID-19 samples came from the United States, Italy and Spain. T cells, B-cell-depleted T cells, or PBMCs provided the cDNA or gDNA that served as material.

In its sample, this clone was seen a few times. The V end lost 2 bases, the J end lost 8 bases, and 16 bases lay between the germline ends. The germline gives CDR1 SNHLY, CDR2 FYNNEI. CDR3 length: 15 amino acids. Original processing notes: Researchers report that nucleated cell counts were estimated from reference gene primer amplification. The assay was immunoSEQ multiplex PCR, and TCRdb's table has in-frame clones only and misses some. The DNA was the basis for D and trimming; V, J and clone size are from that table. The table includes about 100,000 clones, roughly nine tenths detected once. The sample taken for sequencing was peripheral blood. The chain carries TRBV2 and TRBJ1-3; D not certain. This clonotype was obtained from a man in his 60s with acute or convalescent COVID-19. The CDR3 spells CASSETRVAPHTIYF. CDR3 in DNA: TGTGCCAGCAGTGAAACTCGCGTAGCCCCCCACACCATATATTTT. The full variable domain, in which reference TRBV2 and TRBJ1-3 provide the parts outside the CDR3, is EPEVTQTPSHQVTQMGQEVILRCVPISNHLYFYWYRQILGQKVEFLVSFYNNEISEKSEIFDDQFSVERPDGSNFTLKIRSTKLEDSAMYFCASSETRVAPHTIYFGEGSWLTVV.